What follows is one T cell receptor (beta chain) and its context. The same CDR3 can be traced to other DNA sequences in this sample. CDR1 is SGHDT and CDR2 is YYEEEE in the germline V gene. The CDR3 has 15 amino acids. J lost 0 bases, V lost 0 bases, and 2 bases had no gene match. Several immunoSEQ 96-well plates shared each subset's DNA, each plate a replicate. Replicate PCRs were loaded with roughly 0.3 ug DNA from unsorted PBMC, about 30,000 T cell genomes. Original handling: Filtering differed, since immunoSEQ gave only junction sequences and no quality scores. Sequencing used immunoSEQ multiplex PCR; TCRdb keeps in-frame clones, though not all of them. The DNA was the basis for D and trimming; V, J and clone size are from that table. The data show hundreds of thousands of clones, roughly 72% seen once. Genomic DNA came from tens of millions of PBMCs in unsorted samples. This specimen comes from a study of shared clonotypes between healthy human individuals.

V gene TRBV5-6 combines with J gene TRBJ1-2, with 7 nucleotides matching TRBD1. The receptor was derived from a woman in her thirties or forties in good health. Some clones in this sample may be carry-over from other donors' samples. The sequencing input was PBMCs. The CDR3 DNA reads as TGTGCCAGCAGCTTGGGACAGGGAGCTAACTATGGCTACACCTTC. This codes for CASSLGQGANYGYTF.